This T cell receptor (beta chain) was captured in a study of T cell responses to AZD1222 COVID-19 vaccine. Study-level results: Donors, mostly white British, included more females; clonal diversity was possibly underestimated. The span of vaccine-associated CD4 TCRs extended across spike, with dominance at 160-218 and 743-854. Seropositive AZD1222 recipients at baseline numbered only five or six.

The CDR3 consists of 15 residues. Germline V CDR1 and CDR2: SGHTA, FQGNSA. V was pared by 5 bases and J by 5 bases, with 5 bases of the junction left unmatched. Note on this clone: Antigen specificity is unknown.

Profiling relied on immunoSEQ multiplex PCR, and the TCRdb table lists in-frame clones only, not all of them. The table shows approximately 88,000 clones, with around 80% occurring only once. The rearrangement links TRBV7-2 to TRBJ2-1; TRBD2 aligns across 11 bases. The sequence came from an adult in good health. The material sequenced was peripheral blood, taken on day 0 of AZD1222 vaccination. This CDR3 is CASSPLAGGNNEQFF. The DNA of the CDR3 is TGTGCCAGCAGCCCTCTAGCGGGAGGAAACAATGAGCAGTTCTTC.